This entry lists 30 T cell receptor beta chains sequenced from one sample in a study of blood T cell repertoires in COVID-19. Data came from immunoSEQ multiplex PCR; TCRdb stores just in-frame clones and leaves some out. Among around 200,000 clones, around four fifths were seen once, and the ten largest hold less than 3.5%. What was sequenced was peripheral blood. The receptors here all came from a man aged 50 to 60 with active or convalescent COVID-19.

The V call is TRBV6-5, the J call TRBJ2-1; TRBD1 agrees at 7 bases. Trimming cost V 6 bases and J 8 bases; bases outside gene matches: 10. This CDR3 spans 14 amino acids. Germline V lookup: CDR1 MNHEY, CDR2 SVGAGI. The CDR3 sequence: CASSTRTGGHEQFF. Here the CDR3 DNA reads TGTGCCAGCAGCACACGGACAGGTGGGCATGAGCAGTTCTTC.

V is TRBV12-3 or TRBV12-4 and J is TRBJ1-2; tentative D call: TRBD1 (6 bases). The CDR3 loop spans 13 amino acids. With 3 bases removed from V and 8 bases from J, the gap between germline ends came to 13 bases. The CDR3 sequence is CASSLLQGQGYTF. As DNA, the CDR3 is TGTGCCAGCAGTTTGTTACAGGGACAAGGCTACACCTTC.

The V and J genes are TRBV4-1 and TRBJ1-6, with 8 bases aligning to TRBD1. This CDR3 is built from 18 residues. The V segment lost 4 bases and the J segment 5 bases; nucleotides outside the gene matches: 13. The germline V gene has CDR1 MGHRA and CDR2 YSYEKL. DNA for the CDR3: TGCGCCAGCAGCCGCGACAGGGGAGGGTATATCGATAATTCACCCCTCCACTTT. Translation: CASSRDRGGYIDNSPLHF.

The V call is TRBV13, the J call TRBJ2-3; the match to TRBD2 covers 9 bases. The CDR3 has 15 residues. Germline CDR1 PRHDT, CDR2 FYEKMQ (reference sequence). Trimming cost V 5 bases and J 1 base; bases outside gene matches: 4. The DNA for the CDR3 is TGTGCCAGCAGCCCTGAGCGGGGGGGCACAGATACGCAGTATTTT. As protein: CASSPERGGTDTQYF.

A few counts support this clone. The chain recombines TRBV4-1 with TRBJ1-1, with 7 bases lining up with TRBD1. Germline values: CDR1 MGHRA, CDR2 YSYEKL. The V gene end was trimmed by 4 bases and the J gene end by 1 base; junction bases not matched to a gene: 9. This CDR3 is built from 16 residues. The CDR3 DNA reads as TGCGCCAGCAGCCTTACCGACAGGGCGGCGAACACTGAAGCTTTCTTT. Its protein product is CASSLTDRAANTEAFF.

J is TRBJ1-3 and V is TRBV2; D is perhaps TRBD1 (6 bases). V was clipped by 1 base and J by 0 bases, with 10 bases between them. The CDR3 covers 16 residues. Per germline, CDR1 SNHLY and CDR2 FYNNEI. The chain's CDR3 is CASSEGQVSSGNTIYF. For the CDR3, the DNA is TGTGCCAGCAGTGAAGGACAGGTCAGCTCTGGAAACACCATATATTTT.

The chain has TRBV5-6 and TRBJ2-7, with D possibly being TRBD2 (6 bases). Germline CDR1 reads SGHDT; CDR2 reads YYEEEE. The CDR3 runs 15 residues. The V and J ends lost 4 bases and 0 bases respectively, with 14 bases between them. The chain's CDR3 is CASSPKGRGSYEQYF. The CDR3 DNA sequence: TGTGCCAGCAGCCCGAAAGGGCGGGGCTCCTACGAGCAGTACTTC.

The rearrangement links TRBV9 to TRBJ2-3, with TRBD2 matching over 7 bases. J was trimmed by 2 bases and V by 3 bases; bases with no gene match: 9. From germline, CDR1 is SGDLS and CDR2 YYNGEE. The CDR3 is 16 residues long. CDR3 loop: CASSGLATSITDTQYF. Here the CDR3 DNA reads TGTGCCAGCAGCGGACTAGCTACTTCAATCACAGATACGCAGTATTTT. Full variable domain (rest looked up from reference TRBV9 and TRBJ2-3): DSGVTQTPKHLITATGQRVTLRCSPRSGDLSVYWYQQSLDQGLQFLIQYYNGEERAKGNILERFSAQQFPDLHSELNLSSLELGDSALYFCASSGLATSITDTQYFGPGTRLTVL.

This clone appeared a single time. CDR3 bases: TGTGCCAGCAGCCAAGATTTGACAGGGGGAGGGTACGAGCAGTACTTC. Translated, it gives CASSQDLTGGGYEQYF. V is TRBV3-1 (or the pseudogene TRBV3-2) and J is TRBJ2-7; TRBD1 aligns across 9 bases. Germline V CDR1 and CDR2: LGHDT, YNNKEL (reference sequence). V was pared by 0 bases and J by 4 bases, with 7 bases of the junction left unmatched. The CDR3 runs to 16 residues.

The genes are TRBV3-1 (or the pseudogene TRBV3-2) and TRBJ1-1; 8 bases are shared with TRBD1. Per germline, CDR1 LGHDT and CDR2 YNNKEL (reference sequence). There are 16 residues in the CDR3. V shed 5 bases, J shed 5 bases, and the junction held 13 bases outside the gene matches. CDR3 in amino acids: CASSYGQGVLETEAFF. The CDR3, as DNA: TGTGCCAGCAGCTATGGACAGGGCGTCTTAGAGACTGAAGCTTTCTTT.

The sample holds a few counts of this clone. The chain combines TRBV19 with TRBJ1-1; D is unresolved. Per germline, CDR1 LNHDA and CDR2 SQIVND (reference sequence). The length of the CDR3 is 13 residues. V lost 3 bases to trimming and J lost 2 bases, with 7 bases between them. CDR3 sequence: CASSINRNTEAFF. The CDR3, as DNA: TGTGCCAGTAGTATCAACAGAAACACTGAAGCTTTCTTT.

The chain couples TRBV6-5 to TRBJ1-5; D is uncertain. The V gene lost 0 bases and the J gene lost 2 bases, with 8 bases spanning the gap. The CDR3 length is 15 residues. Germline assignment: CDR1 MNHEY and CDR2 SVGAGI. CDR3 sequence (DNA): TGTGCCAGCAGTTACTCGAGCCAGGGCAATCAGCCCCAGCATTTT. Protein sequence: CASSYSSQGNQPQHF.

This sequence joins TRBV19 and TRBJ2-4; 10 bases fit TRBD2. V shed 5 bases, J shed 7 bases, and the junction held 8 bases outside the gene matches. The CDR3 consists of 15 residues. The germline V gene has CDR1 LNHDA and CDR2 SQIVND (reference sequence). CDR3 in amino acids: CASSEKRGGVNIQYF. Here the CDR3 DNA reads TGTGCCAGTAGTGAGAAGCGGGGGGGCGTCAACATTCAGTACTTC.

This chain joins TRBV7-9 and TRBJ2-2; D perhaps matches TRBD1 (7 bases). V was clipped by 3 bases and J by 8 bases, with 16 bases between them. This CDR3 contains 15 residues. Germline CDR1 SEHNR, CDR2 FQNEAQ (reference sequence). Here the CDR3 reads CASSFRTGLLGELFF. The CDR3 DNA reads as TGTGCCAGCAGCTTCCGGACAGGACTATTAGGGGAGCTGTTTTTT.

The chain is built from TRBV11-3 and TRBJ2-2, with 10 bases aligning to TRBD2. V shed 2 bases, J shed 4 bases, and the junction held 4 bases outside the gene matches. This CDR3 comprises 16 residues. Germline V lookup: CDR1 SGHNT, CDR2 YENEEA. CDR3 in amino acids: CASSLSLAGATGELFF. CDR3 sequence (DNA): TGTGCCAGCAGCTTATCCCTAGCGGGAGCCACCGGGGAGCTGTTTTTT.

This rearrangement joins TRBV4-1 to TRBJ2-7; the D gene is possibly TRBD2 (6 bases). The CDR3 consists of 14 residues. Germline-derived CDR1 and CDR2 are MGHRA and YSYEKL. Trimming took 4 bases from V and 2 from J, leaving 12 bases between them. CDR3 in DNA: TGCGCCAGCAGCCCCGTGCGGGATACCTACGAGCAGTACTTC. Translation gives CASSPVRDTYEQYF.

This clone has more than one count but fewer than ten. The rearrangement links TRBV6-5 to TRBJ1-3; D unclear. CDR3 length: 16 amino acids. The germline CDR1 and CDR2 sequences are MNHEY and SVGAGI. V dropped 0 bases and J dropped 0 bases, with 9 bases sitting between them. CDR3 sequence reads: CASSYSWAISGNTIYF. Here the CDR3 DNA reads TGTGCCAGCAGTTACTCGTGGGCAATCTCTGGAAACACCATATATTTT.

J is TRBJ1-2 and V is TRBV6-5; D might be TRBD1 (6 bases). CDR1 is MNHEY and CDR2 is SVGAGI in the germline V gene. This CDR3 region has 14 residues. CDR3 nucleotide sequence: TGTGCTAGCGGGGCCCGGGGGGGCTTCTATGGCTACACCTTC. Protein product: CASGARGGFYGYTF.

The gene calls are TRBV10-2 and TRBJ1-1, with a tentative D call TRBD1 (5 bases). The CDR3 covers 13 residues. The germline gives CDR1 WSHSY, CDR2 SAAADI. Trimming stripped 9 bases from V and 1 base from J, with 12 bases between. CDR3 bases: TGCGCCAGTCTCCGGACACGGAACACTGAAGCTTTCTTT. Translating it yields CASLRTRNTEAFF.

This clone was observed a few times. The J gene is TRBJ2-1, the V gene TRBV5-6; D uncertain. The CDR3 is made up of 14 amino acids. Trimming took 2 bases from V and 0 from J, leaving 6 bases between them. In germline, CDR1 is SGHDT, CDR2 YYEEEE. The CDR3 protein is CASSFGPSYNEQFF. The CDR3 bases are TGTGCCAGCAGCTTTGGGCCCTCCTACAATGAGCAGTTCTTC.

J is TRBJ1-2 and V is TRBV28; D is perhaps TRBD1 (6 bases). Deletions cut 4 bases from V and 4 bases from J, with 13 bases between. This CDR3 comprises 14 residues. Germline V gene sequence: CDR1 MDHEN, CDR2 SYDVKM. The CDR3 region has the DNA TGTGCCAGCAGTTCCCGACAGGCTCTCTATGGCTACACCTTC. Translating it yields CASSSRQALYGYTF.

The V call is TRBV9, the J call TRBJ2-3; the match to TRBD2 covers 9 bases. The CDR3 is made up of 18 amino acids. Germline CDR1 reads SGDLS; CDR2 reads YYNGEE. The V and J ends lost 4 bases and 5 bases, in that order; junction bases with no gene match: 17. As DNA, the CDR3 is TGTGCCAGCAGCTCCCCAAGGTGGCTAGCGGGGAGAAGAGATACGCAGTATTTT. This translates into CASSSPRWLAGRRDTQYF.

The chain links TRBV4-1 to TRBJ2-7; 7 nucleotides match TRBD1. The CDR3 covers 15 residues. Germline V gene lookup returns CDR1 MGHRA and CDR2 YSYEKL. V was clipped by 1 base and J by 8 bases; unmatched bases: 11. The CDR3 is CASSQGWTGALKQYF. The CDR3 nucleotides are TGCGCCAGCAGCCAAGGGTGGACAGGCGCGTTGAAGCAGTACTTC.

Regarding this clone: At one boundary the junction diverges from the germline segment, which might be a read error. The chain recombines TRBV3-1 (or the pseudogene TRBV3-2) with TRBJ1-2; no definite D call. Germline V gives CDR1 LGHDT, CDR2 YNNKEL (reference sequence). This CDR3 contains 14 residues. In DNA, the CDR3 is TGTGCCAGCAACCAAGGAGCCGGGATAAAGGGCTACACCTTC. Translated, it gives CASNQGAGIKGYTF.

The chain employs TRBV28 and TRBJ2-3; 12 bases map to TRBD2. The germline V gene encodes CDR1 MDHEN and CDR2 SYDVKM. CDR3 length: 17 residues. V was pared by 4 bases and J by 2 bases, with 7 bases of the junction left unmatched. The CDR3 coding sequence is TGTGCCAGCAGTTCGTTACGGACTAGCGGGACCACAGATACGCAGTATTTT. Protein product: CASSSLRTSGTTDTQYF.

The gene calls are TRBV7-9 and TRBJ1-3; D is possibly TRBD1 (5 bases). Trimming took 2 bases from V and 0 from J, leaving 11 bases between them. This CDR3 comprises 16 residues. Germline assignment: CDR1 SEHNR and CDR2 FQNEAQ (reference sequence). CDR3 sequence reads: CASSLLRQISGNTIYF. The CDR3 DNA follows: TGTGCCAGCAGCTTATTAAGACAGATCTCTGGAAACACCATATATTTT. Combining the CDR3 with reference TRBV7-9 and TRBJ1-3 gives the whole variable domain DTGVSQNPRHKITKRGQNVTFRCDPISEHNRLYWYRQTLGQGPEFLTYFQNEAQLEKSRLLSDRFSAERPKGSFSTLEIQRTEQGDSAMYLCASSLLRQISGNTIYFGEGSWLTVV.

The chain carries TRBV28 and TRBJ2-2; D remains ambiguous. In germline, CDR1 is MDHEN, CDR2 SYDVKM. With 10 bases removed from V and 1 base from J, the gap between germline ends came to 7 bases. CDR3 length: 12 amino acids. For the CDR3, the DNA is TGTGCCACACCGGGGAACACCGGGGAGCTGTTTTTT. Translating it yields CATPGNTGELFF.

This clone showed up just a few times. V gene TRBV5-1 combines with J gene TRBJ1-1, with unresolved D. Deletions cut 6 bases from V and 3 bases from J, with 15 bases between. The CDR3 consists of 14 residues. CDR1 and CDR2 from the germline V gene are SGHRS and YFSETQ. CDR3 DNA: TGCGCCAGCACAGAAGGAGGCCGTTACACTGAAGCTTTCTTT. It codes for CASTEGGRYTEAFF.

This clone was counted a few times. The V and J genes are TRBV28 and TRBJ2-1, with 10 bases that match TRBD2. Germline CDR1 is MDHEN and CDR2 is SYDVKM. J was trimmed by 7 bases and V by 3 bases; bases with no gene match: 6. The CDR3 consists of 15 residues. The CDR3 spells CASSLTSGRLNEQFF. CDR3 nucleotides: TGTGCCAGCAGTTTGACTAGCGGGCGTTTAAATGAGCAGTTCTTC. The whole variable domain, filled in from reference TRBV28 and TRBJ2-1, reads DVKVTQSSRYLVKRTGEKVFLECVQDMDHENMFWYRQDPGLGLRLIYFSYDVKMKEKGDIPEGYSVSREKKERFSLILESASTNQTSMYLCASSLTSGRLNEQFFGPGTRLTVL.

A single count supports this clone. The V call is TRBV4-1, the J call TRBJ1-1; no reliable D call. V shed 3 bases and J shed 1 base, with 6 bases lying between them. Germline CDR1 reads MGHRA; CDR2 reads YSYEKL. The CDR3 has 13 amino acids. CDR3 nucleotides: TGCGCCAGCAGCCACCAAGCGAACACTGAAGCTTTCTTT. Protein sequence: CASSHQANTEAFF.